Included here is one T cell receptor (beta chain) sequence, with context. Its antigen is unknown. A 5'RACE template-switching step, the method used to make TCR cDNA, added a universal primer site and UMIs. TCRdb ran MiXCR on the 5' RACE reads and lists one entry per CDR3 protein. The sample has some 670,000 distinct CDR3 sequences, 9% to 15% seen once. This CDR3 has 15 amino acids. After removal of 0 bases from V and 5 bases from J, the junction contained 5 bases not matched to a gene. Per germline, CDR1 SGHRS and CDR2 YFSETQ. This specimen comes from a study of T cells after yellow fever vaccination. Study-wide results and limits: Although the secondary response was weaker, it peaked faster, at day 5 versus 15.

The receptor's source is a man aged 30 to 45 who received the YFV17D yellow fever vaccine. Sequenced here: PBMCs, sampled on the day of the yellow fever booster vaccination. The genes are TRBV5-1 and TRBJ2-3, with TRBD2 identical over 8 bases. This CDR3 is CASSLAAGAVDTQYF. The DNA of the CDR3 is TGCGCCAGCAGCTTGGCAGCGGGAGCTGTAGATACGCAGTATTTT.